The next 29 T cell receptor beta chains were all read from a single sample in a study of T cells after yellow fever vaccination. TCRdb reprocessed the 5' RACE reads via MiXCR and lists one record per CDR3 protein. The repertoire has 450,000 to 550,000 distinct CDR3 sequences, roughly a fifth of them found once; the top ten carry about 15%. Sequenced material: PBMCs, taken 20 to 25 days after the first yellow fever vaccination. The receptors shown here come from a young man who received the YFV17D yellow fever vaccine.

The CDR3 loop reads CASSSRQRPVEAFF. DNA of the CDR3: TGTGCCAGCAGCTCCCGACAGAGACCGGTTGAAGCTTTCTTT. V is TRBV7-9 and J is TRBJ1-1; D is possibly TRBD1 (5 bases). V was trimmed by 4 bases and J by 7 bases, leaving 16 bases between them. This CDR3 region has 14 residues. CDR1 and CDR2 from the germline V gene are SEHNR and FQNEAQ (reference sequence).

The chain links TRBV6-5 to TRBJ1-2; the match to TRBD1 covers 9 bases. The CDR3 totals 15 residues. Germline V gene sequence: CDR1 MNHEY, CDR2 SVGAGI. The ends lost 3 bases at V and 2 bases at J; junction bases unmatched: 4. The CDR3 is CASSYSGQGNYGYTF. CDR3 nucleotide sequence: TGTGCCAGCAGTTATTCGGGACAGGGCAACTATGGCTACACCTTC.

In its sample, this clonotype was seen a few times. The gene calls are TRBV7-8 and TRBJ1-1; D not resolved. This CDR3 has 15 residues. CDR1 is SGHVS, CDR2 FQNEAQ, per germline. The V end lost 3 bases, the J end lost 0 bases, and 11 bases lay between the germline ends. In nucleotides, the CDR3 is TGTGCCAGCAGCTTTAATGGTGCGGTGAACACTGAAGCTTTCTTT. Its translation is CASSFNGAVNTEAFF.

In this sample, this clonotype turned up a few times. V is TRBV7-9 and J is TRBJ1-3; D gene uncertain. The germline CDR1 and CDR2 sequences are SEHNR and FQNEAQ (reference sequence). CDR3 length: 14 amino acids. V lost 2 bases to trimming and J lost 4 bases, with 9 bases between them. The CDR3 DNA sequence: TGTGCCAGCAGCTTAAGTACAGCCGGAAACACCATATATTTT. Its protein is CASSLSTAGNTIYF. Complete variable domain (other parts from reference TRBV7-9 and TRBJ1-3): DTGVSQNPRHKITKRGQNVTFRCDPISEHNRLYWYRQTLGQGPEFLTYFQNEAQLEKSRLLSDRFSAERPKGSFSTLEIQRTEQGDSAMYLCASSLSTAGNTIYFGEGSWLTVV.

The chain combines TRBV2 with TRBJ1-5; D is possibly TRBD1 (6 bases). V was trimmed by 8 bases and J by 2 bases, leaving 13 bases between them. This CDR3 is built from 14 residues. The germline gives CDR1 SNHLY, CDR2 FYNNEI. The chain's CDR3 is CASGGRGGNQPQHF. CDR3 nucleotide sequence: TGTGCCAGCGGGGGCAGGGGAGGCAATCAGCCCCAGCATTTT.

The chain links TRBV20-1 to TRBJ2-1; 15 bases match TRBD2. The length of the CDR3 is 14 residues. CDR1 and CDR2 from the germline V gene are DFQATT and SNEGSKA (reference sequence). V trimming: 6 bases; J trimming: 8 bases; junction bases outside the gene matches: 5. CDR3 loop: CSARTSGGAHEQFF. CDR3 DNA: TGCAGTGCCCGGACTAGCGGGGGGGCTCATGAGCAGTTCTTC.

J is TRBJ1-2 and V is TRBV4-1; maybe TRBD1 (5 bases). Germline V gives CDR1 MGHRA, CDR2 YSYEKL. The V and J ends lost 4 bases and 7 bases respectively, with 10 bases between them. The CDR3 covers 12 residues. The CDR3 nucleotides are TGCGCCAGCAGCCCCGGCAGGGTTGGCTACACCTTC. It is translated as CASSPGRVGYTF.

The chain couples TRBV20-1 to TRBJ2-7; 7 bases map to TRBD2. The CDR3 contains 14 residues. Germline CDR1 reads DFQATT; CDR2 reads SNEGSKA (reference sequence). V shed 1 base, J shed 5 bases, and the junction held 8 bases outside the gene matches. In DNA, the CDR3 is TGCAGTGCTAGAGTACGGACTAGACTTAACGAGCAGTACTTC. This encodes CSARVRTRLNEQYF.

This chain joins TRBV9 and TRBJ1-5; perhaps TRBD1 as D (5 bases). CDR3 size: 15 residues. The germline V gene encodes CDR1 SGDLS and CDR2 YYNGEE. V gave up 0 bases and J gave up 5 bases, with 12 bases separating them. CDR3 DNA sequence: TGTGCCAGCAGCGTAGATCCAGGGAATCATCAGCCCCAGCATTTT. Translating it yields CASSVDPGNHQPQHF.

In its sample, this clonotype was seen a few times. This rearrangement joins TRBV5-1 to TRBJ1-2, with D possibly being TRBD1 (6 bases). The germline V gene encodes CDR1 SGHRS and CDR2 YFSETQ. Trimming removed 3 bases at V and 1 base at J, with 13 bases between. This CDR3 has 15 residues. CDR3 sequence reads: CASSWGDTNNYGYTF. The CDR3 DNA follows: TGCGCCAGCAGCTGGGGGGACACCAATAACTATGGCTACACCTTC. The full variable domain, completed using reference TRBV5-1 and TRBJ1-2, is KAGVTQTPRYLIKTRGQQVTLSCSPISGHRSVSWYQQTPGQGLQFLFEYFSETQRNKGNFPGRFSGRQFSNSRSEMNVSTLELGDSALYLCASSWGDTNNYGYTFGSGTRLTVV.

The chain uses TRBV9 and TRBJ1-2; tentative D call: TRBD1 (6 bases). This CDR3 has 15 residues. CDR1 and CDR2 (germline): SGDLS, YYNGEE. Trimming stripped 0 bases from V and 6 bases from J, with 15 bases between. The CDR3 nucleotides read TGTGCCAGCAGCGTAGTGGACAGCCCATCTCATGGCTACACCTTC. It is translated as CASSVVDSPSHGYTF.

CDR3 amino acids: CASSPSWGLGAFF. The CDR3 DNA sequence: TGTGCCAGCAGCCCGAGTTGGGGGTTAGGAGCTTTCTTT. The V gene is TRBV14, the J gene TRBJ1-1, with TRBD1 as a possible D gene (5 bases). Trimming removed 4 bases from V and 10 bases from J, with 16 bases in between. Germline V gene sequence: CDR1 SGHDN, CDR2 FVKESK. There are 13 residues in the CDR3.

This clonotype has just a few counts. The chain employs TRBV5-6 and TRBJ2-3; 8 positions match TRBD2. J lost 4 bases, V lost 6 bases, and 10 bases had no gene match. Germline V gene sequence: CDR1 SGHDT, CDR2 YYEEEE. The CDR3 loop spans 15 amino acids. CDR3 nucleotides: TGTGCCAGCACCCTTACGGGGGGGCCTGCAGATACGCAGTATTTT. It codes for CASTLTGGPADTQYF.

The chain uses TRBV6-1 and TRBJ2-6, with D uncertain. V lost 11 bases and J lost 0, with 8 bases in between. The CDR3 totals 13 residues. CDR1 and CDR2 from the germline V gene are MNHNS and SASEGT. CDR3 region: CAFRASGANVLTF. The CDR3 nucleotides read TGTGCCTTTAGGGCCTCTGGGGCCAACGTCCTGACTTTC.

This chain joins TRBV9 and TRBJ2-3, with 9 bases matching TRBD2. Germline V lookup: CDR1 SGDLS, CDR2 YYNGEE. J was trimmed by 6 bases and V by 0 bases; bases with no gene match: 5. CDR3 size: 15 residues. CDR3 nucleotides: TGTGCCAGCAGCGTAGGAGCGGGGGGAGCGGATACGCAGTATTTT. It translates to CASSVGAGGADTQYF.

Only a few counts were recorded for this clonotype. This rearrangement joins TRBV4-2 to TRBJ2-7, with D possibly being TRBD1 (6 bases). There are 15 residues in the CDR3. Trimming shortened V by 1 base and J by 2 bases, and 12 bases separated the two germline ends. The germline CDR1 and CDR2 sequences are LGHNA and YNFKEQ. The CDR3 region has the DNA TGTGCCAGCAGCCAAGGAGGGGGAGCCACCTACGAGCAGTACTTC. Its translation: CASSQGGGATYEQYF.

This clonotype occurred a few times. This chain joins TRBV7-3 and TRBJ2-1; TRBD1 agrees at 7 bases. The V and J ends lost 4 bases and 5 bases, in that order; junction bases with no gene match: 8. The CDR3 extends over 15 amino acids. Germline CDR1 reads SGHTA; CDR2 reads FQGTGA. CDR3: CASSYDGTVNNEQFF. CDR3 nucleotides: TGTGCCAGCAGCTACGACGGGACAGTAAACAATGAGCAGTTCTTC.

V and J are TRBV11-3 and TRBJ2-3; a weak D match, TRBD1 (6 bases). Trimming shortened V by 6 bases and J by 2 bases, and 12 bases separated the two germline ends. The V gene's germline CDR1 is SGHNT and CDR2 YENEEA. The CDR3 loop spans 14 amino acids. DNA of the CDR3: TGTGCCAGCAGTCGGCAGGGGACCACAGATACGCAGTATTTT. Its translation is CASSRQGTTDTQYF.

V usage is TRBV7-2 and J usage is TRBJ2-7, with D possibly being TRBD1 or TRBD2 (5 bases each). Deletions cut 5 bases from V and 1 base from J, with 12 bases between. The CDR3 extends over 14 amino acids. Germline CDR1 is SGHTA and CDR2 is FQGNSA. CDR3 region: CASSAGGGSYEQYV. For the CDR3, the DNA is TGTGCCAGCAGCGCTGGGGGTGGGTCCTACGAGCAGTACGTC.

The genes are TRBV11-2 and TRBJ2-3; the match to TRBD2 covers 9 bases. The V gene's germline CDR1 is SGHAT and CDR2 FQNNGV. Trimming took 5 bases from V and 4 from J; bases not matched to a gene: 7. The CDR3 has 15 amino acids. The CDR3 DNA is TGTGCCAGCAGCGCCAGCGGCGGGGGGGCAGATACGCAGTATTTT. Residues: CASSASGGGADTQYF.

The chain combines TRBV29-1 with TRBJ2-4; the D gene is possibly TRBD1 (5 bases). This CDR3 is built from 13 residues. Looked up from germline, CDR1 is SQVTM and CDR2 is ANQGSEA. Trimming left V 4 bases short and J 7 bases short, with 14 bases between. DNA for the CDR3: TGCAGCGTTGGGCAGGGTGGTCGGAACATTCAGTACTTC. Encoded protein: CSVGQGGRNIQYF.

The gene calls are TRBV12-3 or TRBV12-4 and TRBJ2-5; 7 nucleotides agree with TRBD2. The CDR3 loop spans 15 amino acids. The V gene end was trimmed by 5 bases and the J gene end by 5 bases; junction bases not matched to a gene: 11. The CDR3 is CASSPTTAGTETQYF. CDR3 DNA sequence: TGTGCCAGCAGTCCCACCACAGCGGGAACTGAGACCCAGTACTTC.

This clonotype was recorded at least ten times. The chain carries TRBV7-9 and TRBJ2-7; no firm D call. Trimming left V 3 bases short and J 3 bases short, with 6 bases between. Germline V lookup: CDR1 SEHNR, CDR2 FQNEAQ (reference sequence). The CDR3 totals 12 residues. The CDR3 here is CASSLVSYEQYF. CDR3 sequence (DNA): TGTGCCAGCAGCTTGGTCAGCTACGAGCAGTACTTC.

This clonotype was counted once. The chain links TRBV11-2 to TRBJ2-5; D tentatively reads TRBD1 or TRBD2 (5 bases each). From germline, CDR1 is SGHAT and CDR2 FQNNGV. CDR3 length: 14 residues. The V and J ends lost 4 bases and 5 bases respectively, with 14 bases between them. The CDR3 nucleotides read TGTGCCAGCAGCTACTCCGGGACGACGGAGACCCAGTACTTC. It translates to CASSYSGTTETQYF. Together with reference TRBV11-2 and TRBJ2-5, the CDR3 gives the full variable domain: EAGVAQSPRYKIIEKRQSVAFWCNPISGHATLYWYQQILGQGPKLLIQFQNNGVVDDSQLPKDRFSAERLKGVDSTLKIQPAKLEDSAVYLCASSYSGTTETQYFGPGTRLLVL.

The chain recombines TRBV7-2 with TRBJ1-1; 9 bases line up with TRBD1. The V gene's germline CDR1 is SGHTA and CDR2 FQGNSA. The ends lost 5 bases at V and 4 bases at J; junction bases unmatched: 14. The CDR3 loop spans 17 amino acids. The chain's CDR3 is CASSLKQGAVLSTEAFF. CDR3 bases: TGTGCCAGCAGCCTAAAACAGGGGGCGGTTCTAAGCACTGAAGCTTTCTTT.

The chain recombines TRBV5-1 with TRBJ2-5; D is possibly TRBD1 (6 bases). The germline gives CDR1 SGHRS, CDR2 YFSETQ. The CDR3 sequence is 16 residues long. V was trimmed by 0 bases and J by 5 bases, leaving 17 bases between them. The chain's CDR3 is CASSLDAGVLEETQYF. CDR3 nucleotides: TGCGCCAGCAGCTTGGATGCAGGGGTACTGGAGGAGACCCAGTACTTC.

A single count supports this clonotype. The chain carries TRBV4-3 and TRBJ2-7, with D unclear. Germline V CDR1 and CDR2: LGHNA, YSLEER. The CDR3 has 16 amino acids. Trimming shortened V by 2 bases and J by 2 bases, and 16 bases separated the two germline ends. For the CDR3, the DNA is TGCGCCAGCAGCCAAACTTTAGCAACTCCTACCTACGAGCAGTACTTC. Protein sequence: CASSQTLATPTYEQYF.

V and J are TRBV7-9 and TRBJ2-3, with no clear D. The CDR3 is 14 residues long. Trimming took 5 bases from V and 3 from J, leaving 12 bases between them. Germline CDR1 reads SEHNR; CDR2 reads FQNEAQ (reference sequence). Written as DNA, the CDR3 is TGTGCCAGCAGCGCGCAAATGGGGACAGATACGCAGTATTTT. This sequence encodes CASSAQMGTDTQYF.

The sample holds a few counts of this clonotype. The chain employs TRBV5-1 and TRBJ1-2; a possible D gene is TRBD1 (5 bases). The CDR3 extends over 13 amino acids. The V end lost 4 bases, the J end lost 4 bases, and 11 bases lay between the germline ends. The germline V gene encodes CDR1 SGHRS and CDR2 YFSETQ. CDR3 loop: CASSPSGIYGYTF. CDR3 in DNA: TGCGCCAGCAGCCCCTCAGGGATCTATGGCTACACCTTC. Variable domain in full (rest from reference TRBV5-1 and TRBJ1-2): KAGVTQTPRYLIKTRGQQVTLSCSPISGHRSVSWYQQTPGQGLQFLFEYFSETQRNKGNFPGRFSGRQFSNSRSEMNVSTLELGDSALYLCASSPSGIYGYTFGSGTRLTVV.